This TCR beta chain was sequenced in a study of T-cell reconstitution after alpha-beta-depleted transplantation in children. This clonotype was detected only a few times. A library of TCRbeta sequences, prepared with unique molecular identifiers, was generated. In TCRdb, the PCR reads were re-called with MiXCR into one record per CDR3 protein. The table lists a few hundred thousand distinct CDR3 sequences, 9.9% of them singletons. Trimming left V 9 bases short and J 6 bases short, with 5 bases between. Germline assignment: CDR1 LNHDA and CDR2 SQIVND (reference sequence). The CDR3 has 9 residues. J is TRBJ1-2 and V is TRBV19; a possible D gene is TRBD1 (5 bases). The sample was PBMCs from the stem cell graft donor, taken from the stem cell graft. The TCR originated in a human donor who donated a stem cell graft to a child with SCID. This CDR3 is CASRDGYTF. The CDR3 coding sequence is TGTGCCAGCAGGGATGGCTACACCTTC.